The clone carrying this T cell receptor (beta chain) was picked up a small number of times. The antigen remains undetermined. Gene names are mouse gene names. Read coverage stops 1 residue before the CDR3 terminus; the germline J gene supplies the remainder. The data derive from a study of tissue T cells after allogeneic stem cell transplantation. Broader study findings: Few T cell clones were shared across patients, but motif clusters showed tissue-specific shared signatures. Within patients, tissue anatomy strongly shaped TCR repertoire composition.

TCRbeta CDR3 was sequenced at survey depth with template counts. Using immunoSEQ multiplex PCR, the repertoire was profiled, and TCRdb retains in-frame clones only, with some absent. The table includes some 22,000 clones, roughly three quarters detected once. V lost 5 bases and J lost 4; bases outside the gene matches: 2. The CDR3 sequence is 12 residues long. The germline V gene has CDR1 GKSSPN and CDR2 SITVG. The rearrangement uses TRBV31 and TRBJ2-7, with 10 bases identical to TRBD2. The clonotype was recovered from a female BALB/c mouse in good health. For the strain, the MHC haplotype given is H2-d. The sequencing input was blood. The part of the CDR3 DNA that was read is TGTGCCTGGGGGACTGGGGTGTATGAACAGTAC. Translated: CAWGTGVYEQY. The full CDR3 is CAWGTGVYEQYF. Based on the CDR3 plus reference TRBV31 and TRBJ2-7, the full variable domain is AQTIHQWPVAEIKAVGSPLSLGCTIKGKSSPNLYWYWQATGGTLQQLFYSITVGQVESVVQLNLSASRPKDDQFILSTEKLLLSHSGFYLCAWGTGVYEQYFGPGTRLTVL.